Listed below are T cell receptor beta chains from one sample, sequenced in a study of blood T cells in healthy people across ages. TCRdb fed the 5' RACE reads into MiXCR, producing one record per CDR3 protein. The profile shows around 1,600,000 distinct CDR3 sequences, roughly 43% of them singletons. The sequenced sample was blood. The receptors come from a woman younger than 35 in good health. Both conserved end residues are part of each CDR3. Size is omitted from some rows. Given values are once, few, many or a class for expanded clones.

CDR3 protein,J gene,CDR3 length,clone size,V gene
CSAEGLAGLPGGGEQYF,TRBJ2-7,17,NA,TRBV20-1
CASKDKSSTDTQYF,TRBJ2-3,14,many,TRBV11-3
CASSFSLVMSSYNEQYF,NA,17,NA,TRBV7-9
CASAEPGADTQYF,TRBJ2-3,13,few,TRBV25-1
CASSPPNSGGTGEQFF,TRBJ2-1,16,NA,TRBV18
CASSSNRVARNTEAFF,TRBJ1-1,16,few,TRBV6-2/TRBV6-3
CIGQSYNEQFF,TRBJ2-1,11,NA,TRBV29-1
CASSLTGSPYEQYF,TRBJ2-7,14,NA,TRBV6-7
CASSQRYRGAYNEQFF,TRBJ2-1,16,NA,TRBV4-1
CSARVAGAPLYNEQFF,TRBJ2-1,16,few,TRBV20-1
CSAPKRVYNEQFF,TRBJ2-1,13,few,TRBV20-1
CSVGVFGVGPPDTEAFF,TRBJ1-1,17,few,TRBV29-1
CASSPIAPGTGALMAEKLFF,TRBJ1-4,20,few,TRBV6-1
CASSDPLTEANTGELFF,TRBJ2-2,17,NA,TRBV2
CATSDLTSGRDNEQFF,TRBJ2-1,16,NA,TRBV24-1
CSASQGTGYEQFF,TRBJ2-1,13,NA,TRBV20-1
CASSLALGPRAYEQYF,TRBJ2-7,16,NA,TRBV13
CSVTGRGTHRDEQYF,TRBJ2-7,15,NA,TRBV29-1
CASSLWDLPGLYTDTQYF,TRBJ2-3,18,NA,TRBV28
CASSSGSRIEHEQYF,NA,15,NA,TRBV7-9
CASSPVRTSYEQYF,TRBJ2-7,14,NA,TRBV7-2
CASRQGQSTDTQYF,TRBJ2-3,14,few,TRBV12-3/TRBV12-4
CASSHQFMTGAGETQYF,TRBJ2-5,17,few,TRBV4-1
CASSLWGTDYAEQFF,TRBJ2-1,15,NA,TRBV27
CAIGGQGSNTEAFF,TRBJ1-1,14,few,TRBV10-3
CAIRDSRDEQYF,TRBJ2-7,12,few,TRBV10-3
CSAPRGRGNQPQHF,TRBJ1-5,14,NA,TRBV20-1
CASSSAIGSVETQYF,TRBJ2-5,15,NA,TRBV5-1
CASSSSTHYNEQFF,TRBJ2-1,14,many,TRBV5-1
CASSGKFGDRIYNEQFF,TRBJ2-1,17,few,TRBV2
CASSPTSGGAETQYF,TRBJ2-5,15,few,TRBV25-1
CSARDNQLRSYGYTF,TRBJ1-2,15,NA,TRBV20-1
CSAPDITDTQYF,TRBJ2-3,12,NA,TRBV29-1
CASSQDRRETQFF,TRBJ2-1,13,NA,TRBV4-2
CSADGQGKKLFF,TRBJ1-4,12,NA,TRBV20-1
CSGGTGHEQFF,TRBJ2-1,11,NA,TRBV20-1
CSVETGQTQYF,TRBJ2-5,11,many,TRBV29-1
CAISNMDRGATRVQYF,TRBJ2-4,16,few,TRBV10-3
CASSLMGGVLRTETQYF,TRBJ2-5,17,many,TRBV12-3/TRBV12-4
CASSLTSGEAVTQYF,TRBJ2-3,15,NA,TRBV7-9
CASSLPRTSGSDTQYF,TRBJ2-3,16,few,TRBV6-6
CASKGGVFQPQHF,TRBJ1-5,13,NA,TRBV6-5